A single count supports the clone carrying this TCR beta chain. As yet, its antigen is unknown. This sample was included in a study of vaccination effects on CD4 cells after COVID-19. Whole-study context: Either the BNT162b2 or mRNA-1273 vaccine was given to participants in two doses. General study findings and limits: After vaccination of healthy people, only 1 of 255 vaccine-induced clones cross-reacted with common cold coronaviruses.

Clones were read by immunoSEQ multiplex PCR, and TCRdb kept only the in-frame ones, dropping some. In the table there are around 79,000 clones, about four fifths of which are singletons. Germline CDR1 and CDR2: MNHEY and SVGAGI. V lost 9 bases and J 3 bases, leaving 20 bases between the germline ends. The CDR3 has 15 residues. In the ViraFEST assay, antigen-specific CD4+ clonotypes were identified by expansion after peptide-pool stimulation. The culture ran for 10 days, and then CD4+ T cells were isolated. Nucleocapsid antibody tests were negative, and the vaccine recipients had no prior SARS-CoV-2 infection. Every well housed 2.1 million or so PBMC, which grew in culture alongside around 9.8 IU/ml IL-2 and about 10 ug/ml peptides.

The rearrangement joins TRBV6-5 to TRBJ1-2; possible D gene TRBD1, 5 bases. The material was CD4+ T cells from PBMCs cultured with SARS-CoV-2 spike peptides, obtained before COVID-19 vaccination. The receptor comes from a human donor who received a COVID-19 vaccine. The CDR3 coding sequence is TGTGCCAGTGAGGCCGGGACGGGACTATACTATGGCTACACCTTC. This encodes CASEAGTGLYYGYTF.